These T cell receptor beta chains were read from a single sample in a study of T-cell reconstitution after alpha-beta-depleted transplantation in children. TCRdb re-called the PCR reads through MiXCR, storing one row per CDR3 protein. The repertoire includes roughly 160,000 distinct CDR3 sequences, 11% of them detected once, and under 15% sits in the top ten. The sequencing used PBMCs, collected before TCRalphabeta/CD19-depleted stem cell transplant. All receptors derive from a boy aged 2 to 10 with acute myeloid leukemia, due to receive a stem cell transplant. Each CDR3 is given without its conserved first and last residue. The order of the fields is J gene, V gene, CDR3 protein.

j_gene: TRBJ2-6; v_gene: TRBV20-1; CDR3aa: SARDSGANVLT
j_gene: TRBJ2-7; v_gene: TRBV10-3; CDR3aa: AISERESDEQY
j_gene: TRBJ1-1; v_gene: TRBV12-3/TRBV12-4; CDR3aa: ASSRRGGDRGTEAF
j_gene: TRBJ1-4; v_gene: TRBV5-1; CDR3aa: ASSPLQGATNEKLF
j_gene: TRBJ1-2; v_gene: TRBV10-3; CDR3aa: AISPDYYGYT
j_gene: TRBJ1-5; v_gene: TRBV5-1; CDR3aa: ASSLGGYDQPQH
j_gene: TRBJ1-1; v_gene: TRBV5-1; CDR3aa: ASSLLGVREAF
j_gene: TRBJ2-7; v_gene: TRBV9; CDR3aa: ASSHRADRAPNEQY
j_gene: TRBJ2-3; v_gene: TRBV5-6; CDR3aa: ASSFTAADGTQY
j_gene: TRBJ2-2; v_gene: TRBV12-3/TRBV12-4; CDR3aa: ASSLRRTGELF
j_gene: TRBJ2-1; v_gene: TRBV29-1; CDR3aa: SVEGRGRGGYNEQF
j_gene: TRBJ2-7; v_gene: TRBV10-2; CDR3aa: ASSLSGPSYEQY
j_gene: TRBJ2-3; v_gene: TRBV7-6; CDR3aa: ASSLSDTQY
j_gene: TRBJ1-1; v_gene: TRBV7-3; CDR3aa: ASSLTSMNTEAF
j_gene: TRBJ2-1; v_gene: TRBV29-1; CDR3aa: STTRDNEQF
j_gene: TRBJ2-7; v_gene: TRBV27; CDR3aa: ASSLRTGAGYEQY
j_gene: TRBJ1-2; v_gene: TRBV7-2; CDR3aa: ASSEPGGQGYGYT
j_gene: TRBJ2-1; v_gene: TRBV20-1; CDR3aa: SASTLGGWSSYNEQF
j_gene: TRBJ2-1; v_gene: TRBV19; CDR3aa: ASSSWQGVNEQF
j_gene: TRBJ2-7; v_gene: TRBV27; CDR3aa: ASSEAGDAYEQY
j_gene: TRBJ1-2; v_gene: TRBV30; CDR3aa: AWADRDYGYT
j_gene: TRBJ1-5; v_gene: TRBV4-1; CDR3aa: ASSRSLGGFQPQH
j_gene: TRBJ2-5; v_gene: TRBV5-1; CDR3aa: ASSPGQGAGETQY
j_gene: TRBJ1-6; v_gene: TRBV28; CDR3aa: ASRPQQGTNSPLH
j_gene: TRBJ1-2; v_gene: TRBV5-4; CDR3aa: ASSSENYGYT
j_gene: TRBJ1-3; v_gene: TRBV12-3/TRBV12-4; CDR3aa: ASSSRPPGTGASGNTIY
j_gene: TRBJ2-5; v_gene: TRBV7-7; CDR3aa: ASSLRARETQY
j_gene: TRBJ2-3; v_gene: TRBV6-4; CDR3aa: ASSATSGGATDTQY
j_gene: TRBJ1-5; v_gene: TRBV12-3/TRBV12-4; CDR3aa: ASSLGSQPQH
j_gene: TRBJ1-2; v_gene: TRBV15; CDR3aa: ATSRVSSGFLPST
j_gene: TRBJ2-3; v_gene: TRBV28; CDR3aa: ASSFYRRSSTDTQY
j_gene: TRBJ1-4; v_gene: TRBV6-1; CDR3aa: ASSSGTGFEKLF
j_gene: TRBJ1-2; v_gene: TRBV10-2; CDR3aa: ASSDLGSGDGYT
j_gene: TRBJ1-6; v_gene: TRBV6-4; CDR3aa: ASSERTGGNSPLH
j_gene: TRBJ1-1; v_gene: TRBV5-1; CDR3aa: ASSKDRPNTEAF
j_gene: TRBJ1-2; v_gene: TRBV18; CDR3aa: ASSPDTVRNYGYT
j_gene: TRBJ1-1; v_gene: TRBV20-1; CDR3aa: SARDTHTEAF
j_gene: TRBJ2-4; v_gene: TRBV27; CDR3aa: ASSSSFQRTKNIQY
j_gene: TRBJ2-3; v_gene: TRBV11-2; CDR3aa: ASSLKDRSTDTQY
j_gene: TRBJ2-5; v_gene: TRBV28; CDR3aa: ASSFKRDAAPQETQY
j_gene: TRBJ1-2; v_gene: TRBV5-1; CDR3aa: ASSPLRDSSLKGDYGYT
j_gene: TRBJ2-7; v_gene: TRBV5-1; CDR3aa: ASSFSGALYEQY
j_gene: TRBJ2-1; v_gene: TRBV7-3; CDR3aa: ASSLTAPTSSSGNEQF
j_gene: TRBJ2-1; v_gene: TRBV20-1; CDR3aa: SANRPGLAGEVEQF
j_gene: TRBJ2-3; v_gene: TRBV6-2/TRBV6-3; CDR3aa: ASSYSGARTQY
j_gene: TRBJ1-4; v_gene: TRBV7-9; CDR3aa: ASSLSGSLREKLF
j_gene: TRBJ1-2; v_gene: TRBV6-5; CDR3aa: ASSSSGTGSAGYT
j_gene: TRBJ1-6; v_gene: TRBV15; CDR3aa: ATSRVLITYNSPLH